This TCR beta chain stems from a study of T-cell reconstitution after alpha-beta-depleted transplantation in children. Whole-study results and caveats: Some patients' high day-60 TCRbeta diversity was traced to surviving recipient T cells and thymic progenitors. Reports say that about two months after transplant, the alpha-beta T cells came out of several hundred graft clones that had expanded. T-cell counts and diversity at one year following transplant were attributed mainly to newly produced T cells.

It was with unique molecular identifiers that the TCRbeta library was prepared. TCRdb analysed the PCR reads with MiXCR anew, one entry per CDR3 protein. In the table there are hundreds of thousands of distinct CDR3 sequences, under 25% of which are singletons. Germline assignment: CDR1 MDHEN and CDR2 SYDVKM. Trimming took off 2 bases at V and 0 bases at J, with 14 bases between the two ends. CDR3 size: 17 residues. This clonotype turned up a few times. Antigen specificity is unknown. This clonotype was sampled from a boy in the first two years of life who had a stem cell transplant for acute myeloid leukemia, so the T cells may come from the graft donor. Sequencing was performed on PBMCs, mostly from graft donor cells, taken 360 days after TCRalphabeta/CD19-depleted stem cell transplant. This sequence joins TRBV28 and TRBJ2-1; perhaps TRBD2 as D (6 bases). The CDR3, as DNA: TGTGCCAGCAGTTTAATCCCTAGCGTAAGCTCCTACAATGAGCAGTTCTTC. This translates into CASSLIPSVSSYNEQFF.